These 26 T cell receptor beta chains were all obtained from the same sample, sequenced in a study of T cell responses to AZD1222 COVID-19 vaccine. This table comes from immunoSEQ multiplex PCR, and its TCRdb copy is limited to in-frame clones, with some not included. The profile shows about 68,000 clones, about 88% of them singletons. The sample consisted of peripheral blood, taken on day 0 of AZD1222 vaccination. These TCRs come from an adult in good health.

This clone appeared a single time. The V and J genes are TRBV7-9 and TRBJ1-1; no firm D call. V dropped 0 bases and J dropped 11 bases, with 13 bases sitting between them. Germline V gene lookup returns CDR1 SEHNR and CDR2 FQNEAQ (reference sequence). The CDR3 is 13 residues long. The CDR3: CASSLAPTGEAFF. In nucleotides, the CDR3 is TGTGCCAGCAGCTTAGCCCCTACGGGAGAGGCTTTCTTT.

This chain joins TRBV7-8 and TRBJ1-2; TRBD1 matches at 9 bases. Trimming took 5 bases from V and 5 from J; bases not matched to a gene: 6. Germline values: CDR1 SGHVS, CDR2 FQNEAQ. The CDR3 contains 14 residues. CDR3 nucleotide sequence: TGTGCCAGCAGCAAACTCGACAGGGGGTATGGCTACACCTTC. Protein product: CASSKLDRGYGYTF.

Notes on this clone: This CDR3 is also generated by other DNA sequences in the sample. The chain recombines TRBV6-4 with TRBJ2-1; 8 bases match TRBD2. Germline V gene data show CDR1 as MRHNA and CDR2 as SNTAGT. The length of the CDR3 is 15 residues. J lost 0 bases, V lost 2 bases, and 0 bases had no gene match. CDR3 sequence: CASSDSGSSYNEQFF. DNA of the CDR3: TGTGCCAGCAGTGACAGCGGGAGCTCCTACAATGAGCAGTTCTTC.

In nucleotides, the CDR3 is TGTGCCACCAGCACTAGCGGGAGGGTCGGAGAGACCCAGTACTTC. Translation gives CATSTSGRVGETQYF. The J gene is TRBJ2-5, the V gene TRBV15, with 12 bases lining up with TRBD2. The junction had 4 bases not matched to a gene; V was cut back by 4 bases and J by 4 bases. The germline V gene has CDR1 LNHNV and CDR2 YYDKDF (reference sequence). CDR3 length: 15 amino acids.

Comment on this clone: In the same sample, other DNA sequences code for this CDR3. The chain employs TRBV23-1 and TRBJ2-7, with 8 bases that match TRBD2. TRBV23-1 is given ORF status, its function remaining uncertain. The length of the CDR3 is 14 residues. Trimming took 4 bases from V and 2 from J; bases not matched to a gene: 4. Here the CDR3 reads CASSRGRWTYEQYF. The CDR3 nucleotides read TGCGCCAGCAGTCGCGGGAGGTGGACCTACGAGCAGTACTTC.

The CDR3 region is CASSFQRENTEAFF. CDR3 DNA: TGTGCCAGCAGTTTTCAGCGAGAGAACACTGAAGCTTTCTTT. The chain employs TRBV27 and TRBJ1-1; D ambiguous. With 3 bases removed from V and 1 base from J, the gap between germline ends came to 9 bases. Per germline, CDR1 MNHEY and CDR2 SMNVEV (reference sequence). The length of the CDR3 is 14 residues.

The chain uses TRBV6-4 and TRBJ2-1; tentatively, D is TRBD1 (8 bases). Trimming removed 6 bases from V and 7 bases from J, with 16 bases in between. The V gene's germline CDR1 is MRHNA and CDR2 SNTAGT. This CDR3 has 14 residues. The CDR3: CASSPGQGGNEQFF. As DNA, the CDR3 is TGTGCCAGCAGCCCTGGACAGGGAGGGAATGAGCAGTTCTTC.

The V and J genes are TRBV6-2 or TRBV6-3 and TRBJ2-1; TRBD2 agrees at 11 bases. Germline V lookup: CDR1 MNHEY, CDR2 SVGEGT. V dropped 5 bases and J dropped 6; count of bases not matched to a gene: 6. The CDR3 has 15 residues. CDR3 loop: CASSPLAGGPNEQFF. The CDR3 coding sequence is TGTGCCAGCAGTCCCCTAGCGGGAGGCCCCAATGAGCAGTTCTTC.

V usage is TRBV19 and J usage is TRBJ2-1; 14 nucleotides align to TRBD2. J gave up 8 bases and V 5 bases, and 5 bases lay outside the gene matches. Germline V gives CDR1 LNHDA, CDR2 SQIVND (reference sequence). The length of the CDR3 is 15 residues. The CDR3 DNA reads as TGTGCCAGTAGTGAGGGACTAGCGGGAGTATATGAGCAGTTCTTC. Amino acid sequence: CASSEGLAGVYEQFF.

The chain combines TRBV28 with TRBJ1-3, with 7 bases aligning to TRBD1. V was pared by 3 bases and J by 4 bases, with 6 bases of the junction left unmatched. Germline CDR1 reads MDHEN; CDR2 reads SYDVKM. CDR3 length: 15 amino acids. CDR3 in DNA: TGTGCCAGCAGTTTGCAGACAGGGCTCGGAAACACCATATATTTT. Residues: CASSLQTGLGNTIYF.

Sample share makes this clone medium-sized (0.01 to 0.1%). This rearrangement joins TRBV19 to TRBJ1-5; D call uncertain. There are 15 residues in the CDR3. V was shortened by 3 bases and J by 2 bases, with 11 bases between the two germline ends. CDR1 is LNHDA and CDR2 is SQIVND in the germline V gene (reference sequence). The CDR3 region is CASSMMTIGNQPQHF. The CDR3 bases are TGTGCCAGTAGTATGATGACAATTGGCAATCAGCCCCAGCATTTT.

The chain is built from TRBV2 and TRBJ1-6; TRBD1 aligns across 10 bases. The J segment lost 6 bases and the V segment lost 5 bases, leaving 4 bases of the junction unmatched. The CDR3 spans 15 residues. Germline CDR1 SNHLY, CDR2 FYNNEI. CDR3 protein: CASSSRDRGNSPLHF. The CDR3 nucleotides are TGTGCCAGCAGTTCCCGGGACAGGGGTAATTCACCCCTCCACTTT.

The chain employs TRBV27 and TRBJ1-4; TRBD1 agrees at 10 bases. V shed 6 bases and J 8 bases; nucleotides not matched to a gene: 6. CDR3 length equals 14 residues. Germline loops: CDR1 MNHEY, CDR2 SMNVEV (reference sequence). CDR3 protein: CASSSTGGWEKLFF. The CDR3 DNA sequence: TGTGCCAGCAGCTCGACAGGGGGCTGGGAAAAACTGTTTTTT.

The chain couples TRBV27 to TRBJ1-6; 9 bases fit TRBD1. The germline V gene has CDR1 MNHEY and CDR2 SMNVEV (reference sequence). Trimming took 6 bases from V and 7 from J; bases not matched to a gene: 4. The CDR3 runs 14 residues. The CDR3 is CASRATGGNSPLHF. The CDR3 region has the DNA TGTGCCAGCAGGGCGACAGGGGGGAATTCACCCCTCCACTTT.

The rearrangement joins TRBV24-1 to TRBJ2-3; tentative D call: TRBD1 (5 bases). V was cut by 0 bases and J by 0 bases, with 9 bases left in between. The CDR3 runs 16 residues. Germline V gives CDR1 KGHDR, CDR2 SFDVKD. CDR3 nucleotide sequence: TGTGCCACCAGTGATTTGCGTGACAGAAGCACAGATACGCAGTATTTT. This encodes CATSDLRDRSTDTQYF.

The CDR3 DNA follows: TGTGCCAGCAGCCTGGTAGGCAGGGGCGAAACTGGAAACACCATATATTTT. Protein product: CASSLVGRGETGNTIYF. The rearrangement uses TRBV7-2 and TRBJ1-3, with TRBD1 as a possible D gene (6 bases). V lost 5 bases, J lost 2 bases, and 19 bases lay in between. The CDR3 extends over 17 amino acids. Germline V CDR1 and CDR2: SGHTA, FQGNSA.

This chain connects TRBV23-1 to TRBJ1-6; D perhaps matches TRBD1 (5 bases). TRBV23-1 is annotated as an ORF whose role is uncertain. V was clipped by 0 bases and J by 10 bases, with 19 bases between them. This CDR3 region has 17 residues. CDR3 protein: CASSQSDWGVARSPLHF. Here the CDR3 DNA reads TGCGCCAGCAGTCAATCGGACTGGGGCGTCGCCAGGTCACCCCTCCACTTT.

V and J are TRBV4-1 and TRBJ2-2, with 11 positions matching TRBD2. Germline CDR1 is MGHRA and CDR2 is YSYEKL. With 1 base clipped from V and 7 bases from J, the junction kept 20 bases outside the gene matches. The length of the CDR3 is 21 residues. The CDR3 is CASSQVASGRPPSLGSGELFF. CDR3 in DNA: TGCGCCAGCAGCCAAGTGGCTAGCGGGAGGCCCCCATCATTAGGGAGCGGGGAGCTGTTTTTT.

The V and J genes are TRBV7-2 and TRBJ1-2, with 8 nucleotides matching TRBD1. V lost 2 bases to trimming and J lost 8 bases; unmatched junction nucleotides: 7. This CDR3 is built from 14 residues. Germline loops: CDR1 SGHTA, CDR2 FQGNSA. CDR3 bases: TGTGCCAGCAGCTTAACGACAGGGGTGGAAGGCTACACCTTC. Its protein product is CASSLTTGVEGYTF.

This chain connects TRBV19 to TRBJ2-3; a possible D gene is TRBD2 (7 bases). V was cut by 0 bases and J by 5 bases, with 18 bases left in between. Germline loops: CDR1 LNHDA, CDR2 SQIVND (reference sequence). CDR3 length: 17 residues. The CDR3 DNA reads TGTGCCAGTAGTATAGATGGGTTAGGGGGGGCGGAAGATACGCAGTATTTT. It codes for CASSIDGLGGAEDTQYF.

The sample holds one count of this clone. The V gene is TRBV6-6, the J gene TRBJ1-3; D is unclear. The CDR3 runs to 15 residues. Trimming left V 0 bases short and J 4 bases short, with 10 bases between. In germline, CDR1 is MNHNY, CDR2 SVGAGI (reference sequence). CDR3 sequence reads: CASSYSHLNGNTIYF. The CDR3 nucleotides are TGTGCCAGCAGTTACTCCCACCTCAACGGAAACACCATATATTTT.

This rearrangement joins TRBV9 to TRBJ1-1; D may be TRBD1 (5 bases). Trimming left V 3 bases short and J 3 bases short, with 12 bases between. The V gene's germline CDR1 is SGDLS and CDR2 YYNGEE. CDR3 length equals 14 residues. The CDR3 loop is CASSGGHPYTEAFF. The CDR3 DNA reads TGTGCCAGCAGCGGAGGACATCCGTACACTGAAGCTTTCTTT.

The chain joins TRBV10-1 to TRBJ2-1; the D gene is possibly TRBD2 (5 bases). The CDR3 extends over 12 amino acids. The V end was cut by 4 bases, the J end by 7 bases, with 8 bases between. CDR1 WNHNN and CDR2 SYGVQD come from the germline V gene (reference sequence). The CDR3 bases are TGCGCCAGCAGTGCACTAGGGAATGAGCAGTTCTTC. This translates into CASSALGNEQFF.

This clone occurred once. The chain couples TRBV19 to TRBJ2-6; D remains unclear. Germline CDR1 and CDR2: LNHDA and SQIVND (reference sequence). The CDR3 loop spans 13 amino acids. Trimming took 7 bases from V and 0 from J, leaving 4 bases between them. CDR3 coding DNA: TGTGCCAGTAAGGTCTCTGGGGCCAACGTCCTGACTTTC. It translates to CASKVSGANVLTF.

The rearrangement joins TRBV5-1 to TRBJ1-1; D is uncertain. Per germline, CDR1 SGHRS and CDR2 YFSETQ. Trimming cost V 1 base and J 1 base, with 8 bases left between them. The CDR3 is 14 amino acids. The CDR3 bases are TGCGCCAGCAGCTTGTCAGTCCAGAACACTGAAGCTTTCTTT. Translation gives CASSLSVQNTEAFF.

This chain joins TRBV12-3 or TRBV12-4 and TRBJ2-3, with 15 bases lining up with TRBD2. The length of the CDR3 is 13 residues. V gave up 3 bases and J gave up 15 bases; unmatched junction bases: 4. The CDR3 loop reads CASSFRTSGGGYF. In nucleotides, the CDR3 is TGTGCCAGCAGTTTCCGGACTAGCGGGGGGGGTTATTTT.